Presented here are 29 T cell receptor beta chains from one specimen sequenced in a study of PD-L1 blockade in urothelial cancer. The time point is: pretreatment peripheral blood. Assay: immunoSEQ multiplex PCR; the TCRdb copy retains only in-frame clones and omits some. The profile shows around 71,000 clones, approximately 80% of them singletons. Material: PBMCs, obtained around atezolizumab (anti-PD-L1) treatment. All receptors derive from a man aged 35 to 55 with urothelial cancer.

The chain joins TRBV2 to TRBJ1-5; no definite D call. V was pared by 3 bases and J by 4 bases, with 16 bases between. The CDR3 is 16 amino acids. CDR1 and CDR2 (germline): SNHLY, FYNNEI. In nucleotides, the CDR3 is TGTGCCAGCAGTGAGAGAAACTCCCCTCGTAATCAGCCCCAGCATTTT. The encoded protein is CASSERNSPRNQPQHF.

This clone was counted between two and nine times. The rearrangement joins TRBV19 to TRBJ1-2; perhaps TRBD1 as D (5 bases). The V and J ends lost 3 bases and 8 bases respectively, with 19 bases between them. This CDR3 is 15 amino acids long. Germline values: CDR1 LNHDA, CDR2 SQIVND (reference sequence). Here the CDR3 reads CASSIDETDFSGYTF. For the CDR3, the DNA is TGTGCCAGTAGTATCGATGAGACAGATTTTTCCGGCTACACCTTC.

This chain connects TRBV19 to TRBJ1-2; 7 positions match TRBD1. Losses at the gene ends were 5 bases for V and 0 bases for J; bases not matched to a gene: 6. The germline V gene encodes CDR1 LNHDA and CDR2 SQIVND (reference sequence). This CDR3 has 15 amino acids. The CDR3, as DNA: TGTGCCAGTAGTTTCCGGGACAGAGCTAACTATGGCTACACCTTC. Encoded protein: CASSFRDRANYGYTF.

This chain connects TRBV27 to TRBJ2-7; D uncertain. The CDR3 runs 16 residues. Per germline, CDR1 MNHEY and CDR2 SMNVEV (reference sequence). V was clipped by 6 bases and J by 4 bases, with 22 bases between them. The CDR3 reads CASRPRLANEIYEQYF. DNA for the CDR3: TGTGCCAGCAGGCCGAGACTGGCCAATGAGATATACGAGCAGTACTTC.

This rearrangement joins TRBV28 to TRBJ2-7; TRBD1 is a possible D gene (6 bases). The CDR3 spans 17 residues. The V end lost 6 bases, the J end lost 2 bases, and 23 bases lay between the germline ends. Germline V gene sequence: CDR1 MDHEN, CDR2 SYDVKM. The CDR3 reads CASRPDPPGTPPYEQYF. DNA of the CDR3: TGTGCCAGCAGACCAGACCCCCCCGGGACACCTCCCTACGAGCAGTACTTC.

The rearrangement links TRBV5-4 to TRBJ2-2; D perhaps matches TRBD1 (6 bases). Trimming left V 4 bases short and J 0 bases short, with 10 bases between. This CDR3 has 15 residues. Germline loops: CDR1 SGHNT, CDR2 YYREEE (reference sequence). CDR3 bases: TGTGCCAGCAGCCCGTGGACAGCGAACACCGGGGAGCTGTTTTTT. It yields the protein CASSPWTANTGELFF.

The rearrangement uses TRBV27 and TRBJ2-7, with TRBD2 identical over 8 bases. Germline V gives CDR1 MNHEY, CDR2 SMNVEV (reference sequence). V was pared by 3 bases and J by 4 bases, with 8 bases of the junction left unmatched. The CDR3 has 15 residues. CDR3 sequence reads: CASSFAGRAGYEQYF. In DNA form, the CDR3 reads TGTGCCAGCAGTTTTGCCGGGAGGGCCGGGTACGAGCAGTACTTC.

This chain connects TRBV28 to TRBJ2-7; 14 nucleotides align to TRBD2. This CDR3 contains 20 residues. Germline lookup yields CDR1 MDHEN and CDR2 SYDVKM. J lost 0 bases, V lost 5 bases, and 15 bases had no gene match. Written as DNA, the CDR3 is TGTGCCAGCAGTCTCACAATACGGACTAGCGGGAGGACGAGCTCCTACGAGCAGTACTTC. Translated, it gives CASSLTIRTSGRTSSYEQYF.

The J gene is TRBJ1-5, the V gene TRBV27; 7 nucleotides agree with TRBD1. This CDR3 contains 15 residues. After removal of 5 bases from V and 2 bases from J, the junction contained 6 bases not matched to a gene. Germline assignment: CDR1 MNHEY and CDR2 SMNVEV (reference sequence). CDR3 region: CASSQQGLGNQPQHF. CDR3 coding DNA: TGTGCCAGCAGTCAACAGGGGCTGGGCAATCAGCCCCAGCATTTT.

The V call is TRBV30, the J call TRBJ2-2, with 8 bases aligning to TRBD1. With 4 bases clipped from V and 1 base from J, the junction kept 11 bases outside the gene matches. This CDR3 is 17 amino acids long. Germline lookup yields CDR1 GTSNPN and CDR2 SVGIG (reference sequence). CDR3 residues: CAWKVGRGRGNTGELFF. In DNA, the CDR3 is TGTGCCTGGAAGGTCGGCAGGGGGCGAGGGAACACCGGGGAGCTGTTTTTT. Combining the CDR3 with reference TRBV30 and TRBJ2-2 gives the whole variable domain SQTIHQWPATLVQPVGSPLSLECTVEGTSNPNLYWYRQAAGRGLQLLFYSVGIGQISSEVPQNLSASRPQDRQFILSSKKLLLSDSGFYLCAWKVGRGRGNTGELFFGEGSRLTVL.

The CDR3 sequence is CASSPLGQMNTEAFF. The CDR3 DNA is TGTGCCAGCAGTCCCTTAGGACAGATGAACACTGAAGCTTTCTTT. V and J are TRBV6-1 and TRBJ1-1; D perhaps matches TRBD1 (6 bases). Germline V gene sequence: CDR1 MNHNS, CDR2 SASEGT. This CDR3 comprises 15 residues. Between the trimmed V and J ends, which lost 5 bases and 0 bases, there was a span of 13 bases.

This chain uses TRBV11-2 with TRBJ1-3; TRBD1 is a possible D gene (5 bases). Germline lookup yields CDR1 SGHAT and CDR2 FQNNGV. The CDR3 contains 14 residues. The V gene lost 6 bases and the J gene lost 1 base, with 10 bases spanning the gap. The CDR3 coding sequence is TGTGCCAGCAGACCCCCAGGGTCTGGAAACACCATATATTTT. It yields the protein CASRPPGSGNTIYF.

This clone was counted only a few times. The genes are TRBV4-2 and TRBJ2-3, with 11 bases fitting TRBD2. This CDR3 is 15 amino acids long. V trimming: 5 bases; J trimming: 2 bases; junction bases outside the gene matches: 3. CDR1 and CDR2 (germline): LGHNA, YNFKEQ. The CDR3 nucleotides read TGTGCCAGCAGCGCGACTAGCGGGACCACAGATACGCAGTATTTT. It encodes CASSATSGTTDTQYF.

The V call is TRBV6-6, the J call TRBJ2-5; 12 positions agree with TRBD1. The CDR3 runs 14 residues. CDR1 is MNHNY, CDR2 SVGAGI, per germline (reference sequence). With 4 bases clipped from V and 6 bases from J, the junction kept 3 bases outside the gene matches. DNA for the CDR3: TGTGCCAGCAGTTCGGGACAGGGGGCGAAGACCCAGTACTTC. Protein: CASSSGQGAKTQYF.

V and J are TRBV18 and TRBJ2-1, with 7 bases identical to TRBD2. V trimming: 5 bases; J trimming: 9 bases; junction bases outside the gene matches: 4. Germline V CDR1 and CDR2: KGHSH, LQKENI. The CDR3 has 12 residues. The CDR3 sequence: CASSGGGTEQFF. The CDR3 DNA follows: TGTGCCAGCTCAGGGGGAGGGACTGAGCAGTTCTTC.

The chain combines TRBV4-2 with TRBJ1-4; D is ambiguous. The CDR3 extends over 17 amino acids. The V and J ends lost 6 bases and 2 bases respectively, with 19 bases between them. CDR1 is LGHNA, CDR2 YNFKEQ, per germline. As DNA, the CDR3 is TGTGCCAGCAGGCCGCGGGTGGTGGTGTCGACTAATGAAAAACTGTTTTTT. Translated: CASRPRVVVSTNEKLFF.

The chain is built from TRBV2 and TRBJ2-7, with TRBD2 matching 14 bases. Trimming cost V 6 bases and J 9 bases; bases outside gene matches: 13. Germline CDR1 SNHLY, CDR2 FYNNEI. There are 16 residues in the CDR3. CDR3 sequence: CASRPQRLAGGSGQYF. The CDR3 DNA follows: TGTGCCAGCAGACCTCAAAGACTAGCGGGAGGGAGTGGGCAGTACTTC.

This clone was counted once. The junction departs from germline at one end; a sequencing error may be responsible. CDR3 protein: CASSYSLQSGGPIF. For the CDR3, the DNA is TGTGCCAGCAGTTACTCTTTACAATCGGGGGGCCCCATCTTC. V usage is TRBV6-5 and J usage is TRBJ2-7; maybe TRBD2 (7 bases). Germline V gives CDR1 MNHEY, CDR2 SVGAGI. The CDR3 extends over 14 amino acids.

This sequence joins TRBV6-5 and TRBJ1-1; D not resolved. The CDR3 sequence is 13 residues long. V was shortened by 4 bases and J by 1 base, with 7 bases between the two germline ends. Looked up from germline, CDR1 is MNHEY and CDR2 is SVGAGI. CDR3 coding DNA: TGTGCCAGCAGTTCTCGACAGAACACTGAAGCTTTCTTT. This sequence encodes CASSSRQNTEAFF.

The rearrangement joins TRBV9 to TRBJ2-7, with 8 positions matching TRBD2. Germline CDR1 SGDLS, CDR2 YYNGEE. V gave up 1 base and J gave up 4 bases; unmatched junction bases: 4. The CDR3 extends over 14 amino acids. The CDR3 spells CASSVSGSDYEQYF. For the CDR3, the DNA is TGTGCCAGCAGCGTAAGCGGGAGTGATTACGAGCAGTACTTC.

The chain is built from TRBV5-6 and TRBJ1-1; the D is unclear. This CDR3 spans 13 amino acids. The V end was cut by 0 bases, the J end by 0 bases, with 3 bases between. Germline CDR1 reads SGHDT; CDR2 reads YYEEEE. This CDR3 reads CASSLDMNTEAFF. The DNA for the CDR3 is TGTGCCAGCAGCTTGGACATGAACACTGAAGCTTTCTTT.

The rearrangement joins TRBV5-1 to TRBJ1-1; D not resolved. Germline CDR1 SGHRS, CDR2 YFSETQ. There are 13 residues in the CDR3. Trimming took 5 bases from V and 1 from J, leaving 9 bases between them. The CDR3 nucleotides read TGCGCCAGCAGATCCGTCCCGAACACTGAAGCTTTCTTT. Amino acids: CASRSVPNTEAFF.

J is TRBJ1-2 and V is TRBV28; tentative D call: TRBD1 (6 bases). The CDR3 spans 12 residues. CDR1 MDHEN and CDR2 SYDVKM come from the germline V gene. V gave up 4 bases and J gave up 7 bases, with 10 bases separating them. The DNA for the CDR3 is TGTGCCAGCAGTTCCCGGACAGTTGGCTACACCTTC. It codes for CASSSRTVGYTF.

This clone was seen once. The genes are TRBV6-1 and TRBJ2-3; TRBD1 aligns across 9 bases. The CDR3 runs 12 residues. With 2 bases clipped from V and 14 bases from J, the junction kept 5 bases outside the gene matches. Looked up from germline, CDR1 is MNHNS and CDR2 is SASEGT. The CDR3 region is CASSERGTGPYF. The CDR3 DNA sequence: TGTGCCAGCAGTGAACGCGGGACAGGGCCGTATTTT.

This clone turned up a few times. CDR3 DNA: TGTGCCAGCAGCCGGGAAACGGGACTTCGCACCGGGGAGCTGTTTTTT. Translating it yields CASSRETGLRTGELFF. The chain is built from TRBV14 and TRBJ2-2; weak D call: TRBD2 (6 bases). V lost 4 bases and J 4 bases, leaving 16 bases between the germline ends. This CDR3 has 16 amino acids. Looked up from germline, CDR1 is SGHDN and CDR2 is FVKESK.

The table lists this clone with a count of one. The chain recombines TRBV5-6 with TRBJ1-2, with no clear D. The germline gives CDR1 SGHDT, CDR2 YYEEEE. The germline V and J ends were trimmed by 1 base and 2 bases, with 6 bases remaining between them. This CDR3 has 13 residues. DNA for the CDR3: TGTGCCAGCAGCTTGATCGGGAACTATGGCTACACCTTC. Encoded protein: CASSLIGNYGYTF. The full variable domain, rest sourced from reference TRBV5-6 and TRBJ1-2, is DAGVTQSPTHLIKTRGQQVTLRCSPKSGHDTVSWYQQALGQGPQFIFQYYEEEERQRGNFPDRFSGHQFPNYSSELNVNALLLGDSALYLCASSLIGNYGYTFGSGTRLTVV.

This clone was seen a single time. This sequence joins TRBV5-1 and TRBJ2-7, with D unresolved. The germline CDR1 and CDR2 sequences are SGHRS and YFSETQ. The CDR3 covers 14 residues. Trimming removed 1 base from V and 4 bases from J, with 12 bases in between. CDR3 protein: CASSLYQYPYEQYF. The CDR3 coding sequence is TGCGCCAGCAGCTTGTACCAGTACCCTTACGAGCAGTACTTC. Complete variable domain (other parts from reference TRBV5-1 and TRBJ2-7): KAGVTQTPRYLIKTRGQQVTLSCSPISGHRSVSWYQQTPGQGLQFLFEYFSETQRNKGNFPGRFSGRQFSNSRSEMNVSTLELGDSALYLCASSLYQYPYEQYFGPGTRLTVT.

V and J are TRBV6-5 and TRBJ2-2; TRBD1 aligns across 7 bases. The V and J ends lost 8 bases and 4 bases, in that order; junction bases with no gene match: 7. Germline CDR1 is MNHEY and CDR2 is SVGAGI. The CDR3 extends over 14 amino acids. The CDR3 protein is CASGRQGATGELFF. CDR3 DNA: TGTGCCAGCGGGCGACAGGGCGCCACCGGGGAGCTGTTTTTT.

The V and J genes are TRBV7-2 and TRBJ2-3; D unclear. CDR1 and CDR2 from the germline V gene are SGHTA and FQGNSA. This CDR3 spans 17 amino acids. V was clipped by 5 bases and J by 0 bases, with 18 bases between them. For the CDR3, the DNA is TGTGCCAGCAGCATCGTGACTGGAGTTACTAGCACAGATACGCAGTATTTT. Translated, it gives CASSIVTGVTSTDTQYF. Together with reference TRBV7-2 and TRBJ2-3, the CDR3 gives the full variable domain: GAGVSQSPSNKVTEKGKDVELRCDPISGHTALYWYRQSLGQGLEFLIYFQGNSAPDKSGLPSDRFSAERTGGSVSTLTIQRTQQEDSAVYLCASSIVTGVTSTDTQYFGPGTRLTVL.